The 8 T cell receptor beta chains below all came from one sample that was sequenced in a study of shared clonotypes between healthy human individuals. The data were produced by immunoSEQ multiplex PCR, yet TCRdb's version contains in-frame clones alone and is incomplete. Here the sample spans hundreds of thousands of clones, roughly 80% being singletons. Source material: PBMCs. The receptors were gathered from a woman in her thirties or forties in good health. Some clones in this sample may be carry-over from other donors' samples.

This clone was recorded once. This chain connects TRBV13 to TRBJ2-3, with D unclear. V was clipped by 5 bases and J by 2 bases, with 14 bases between them. Germline values: CDR1 PRHDT, CDR2 FYEKMQ (reference sequence). The CDR3 loop spans 15 amino acids. The CDR3 DNA sequence: TGTGCCAGCAGCCCGAGAGTGGTAACCACAGATACGCAGTATTTT. Protein product: CASSPRVVTTDTQYF.

V and J are TRBV5-1 and TRBJ2-2, with 7 bases identical to TRBD2. The CDR3 runs 15 residues. V lost 2 bases and J lost 4; bases outside the gene matches: 5. Per the germline V gene, CDR1 is SGHRS and CDR2 is YFSETQ. For the CDR3, the DNA is TGCGCCAGCAGCTTAACAGCGGGATCCACCGGGGAGCTGTTTTTT. Encoded protein: CASSLTAGSTGELFF.

This clone was observed a few times. The chain links TRBV7-8 to TRBJ2-7; a weak D match, TRBD2 (8 bases). Trimming stripped 8 bases from V and 0 bases from J, with 17 bases between. The germline CDR1 and CDR2 sequences are SGHVS and FQNEAQ. The CDR3 contains 15 residues. The CDR3: CASSTREGASYEQYF. The CDR3 DNA reads as TGTGCCAGCTCTACCCGGGAGGGGGCCTCCTACGAGCAGTACTTC. The full variable domain, in which reference TRBV7-8 and TRBJ2-7 provide the parts outside the CDR3, is GAGVSQSPRYKVAKRGQDVALRCDPISGHVSLFWYQQALGQGPEFLTYFQNEAQLDKSGLPSDRFFAERPEGSVSTLKIQRTQQEDSAVYLCASSTREGASYEQYFGPGTRLTVT.

The CDR3 DNA sequence: TGCGCCAGCACGCAAACCGGGAGGACCACCGGGGAGCTGTTTTTT. Protein product: CASTQTGRTTGELFF. The gene calls are TRBV5-1 and TRBJ2-2, with TRBD2 identical over 7 bases. Per the germline V gene, CDR1 is SGHRS and CDR2 is YFSETQ. The V and J ends lost 6 bases and 4 bases, in that order; junction bases with no gene match: 9. The CDR3 totals 15 residues.

This clone appeared once. The chain combines TRBV30 with TRBJ1-1; no firm D call. Looked up from germline, CDR1 is GTSNPN and CDR2 is SVGIG (reference sequence). V lost 4 bases, J lost 0 bases, and 6 bases lay in between. CDR3 length: 12 residues. The CDR3 DNA reads as TGTGCCTGGAAGTCGATGAACACTGAAGCTTTCTTT. Amino acids: CAWKSMNTEAFF. Variable domain in full (rest from reference TRBV30 and TRBJ1-1): SQTIHQWPATLVQPVGSPLSLECTVEGTSNPNLYWYRQAAGRGLQLLFYSVGIGQISSEVPQNLSASRPQDRQFILSSKKLLLSDSGFYLCAWKSMNTEAFFGQGTRLTVV.

V and J are TRBV19 and TRBJ1-1, with TRBD1 matching 9 bases. Germline V CDR1 and CDR2: LNHDA, SQIVND (reference sequence). The V segment lost 8 bases and the J segment 2 bases; nucleotides outside the gene matches: 3. The CDR3 has 13 amino acids. The CDR3 protein is CASSGQGNTEAFF. CDR3 in DNA: TGTGCCAGTTCGGGACAGGGTAACACTGAAGCTTTCTTT.

In this sample, this clone turned up once. A far larger clone is just one base off, so this is likely a read error. This chain joins TRBV18 and TRBJ2-7, with D possibly matching TRBD1 (5 bases). This CDR3 has 13 amino acids. V was trimmed by 0 bases and J by 6 bases, leaving 9 bases between them. Germline assignment: CDR1 KGHSH and CDR2 LQKENI. CDR3 residues: CASSPPAGCEQYF. The CDR3 coding sequence is TGTGCCAGCTCACCACCGGCAGGGTGCGAGCAGTACTTC.

CDR3 loop: CASSLGVGGGSHGYTF. The CDR3 DNA sequence: TGTGCCAGCAGCTTAGGGGTGGGTGGGGGTTCGCATGGCTACACCTTC. The chain combines TRBV7-9 with TRBJ1-2, with D perhaps matching TRBD1 (5 bases). The V gene lost 1 base and the J gene lost 6 bases, with 18 bases spanning the gap. CDR3 size: 16 residues. Germline loops: CDR1 SEHNR, CDR2 FQNEAQ (reference sequence). Together with reference TRBV7-9 and TRBJ1-2, the CDR3 gives the full variable domain: DTGVSQNPRHKITKRGQNVTFRCDPISEHNRLYWYRQTLGQGPEFLTYFQNEAQLEKSRLLSDRFSAERPKGSFSTLEIQRTEQGDSAMYLCASSLGVGGGSHGYTFGSGTRLTVV.